The 24 T cell receptor beta chains below come from one sample, sequenced in a study of T-cell memory formation after mild COVID-19. TCRdb re-called the 5' RACE reads with MiXCR, one entry per CDR3 protein. The sample contains 55,000 to 65,000 distinct CDR3 sequences, around 9.5% of which appear only once. The sequenced material came from PBMCs or a T cell subset sorted from them (not recorded which). These receptors were obtained from a man younger than 35 who had mild COVID-19 (a few samples of this study predate the infection). Cell type and time point are not known.

The table lists this clonotype with a few counts. This chain links TRBV4-3 with TRBJ2-1, with 15 bases fitting TRBD2. This CDR3 has 15 residues. Per the germline V gene, CDR1 is LGHNA and CDR2 is YSLEER. The trim removed 4 bases at V and 7 bases at J, leaving 2 bases unmatched. The CDR3 DNA sequence: TGCGCCAGCAGCCCCGGGACTAGCGGGGGGAATGAGCAGTTCTTC. It specifies CASSPGTSGGNEQFF.

The chain combines TRBV18 with TRBJ2-3, with D unresolved. CDR3 size: 11 residues. The germline CDR1 and CDR2 sequences are KGHSH and LQKENI. Trimming pared 3 bases from V and 5 bases from J, leaving 3 bases between. The CDR3 DNA follows: TGTGCCAGCTCACCGCTAGATACGCAGTATTTT. Its protein product is CASSPLDTQYF.

The chain combines TRBV20-1 with TRBJ2-7; the D gene is possibly TRBD1 (6 bases). V was shortened by 0 bases and J by 2 bases, with 14 bases between the two germline ends. CDR1 DFQATT and CDR2 SNEGSKA come from the germline V gene (reference sequence). The CDR3 sequence is 15 residues long. The CDR3 loop is CSARDNRVPTYEQYF. CDR3 sequence (DNA): TGCAGTGCTAGAGATAACAGGGTACCGACCTACGAGCAGTACTTC.

This clonotype was seen more than once but under ten times. The V and J genes are TRBV11-2 and TRBJ1-1; D possibly corresponds to TRBD1 (6 bases). Germline CDR1 reads SGHAT; CDR2 reads FQNNGV. The CDR3 is made up of 15 amino acids. Trimming pared 4 bases from V and 3 bases from J, leaving 15 bases between. The DNA of the CDR3 is TGTGCCAGCAGCTCCCCGACAGGCGGGGACACTGAAGCTTTCTTT. Residues: CASSSPTGGDTEAFF.

This clonotype was detected many times. V and J are TRBV7-9 and TRBJ2-7, with TRBD1 as a possible D gene (5 bases). CDR1 is SEHNR, CDR2 FQNEAQ, per germline (reference sequence). V lost 5 bases and J 2 bases, leaving 10 bases between the germline ends. The CDR3 is made up of 13 amino acids. DNA for the CDR3: TGTGCCAGCAGCGGGAACAGGACCTACGAGCAGTACTTC. The encoded protein is CASSGNRTYEQYF.

This clonotype was recorded at least ten times. The chain uses TRBV5-1 and TRBJ2-5, with 9 bases that match TRBD1. The germline V gene has CDR1 SGHRS and CDR2 YFSETQ. V lost 4 bases to trimming and J lost 2 bases; unmatched junction nucleotides: 6. The CDR3 spans 15 residues. CDR3 DNA: TGCGCCAGCAGCGGACCCGGGACAGGGCAAGAGACCCAGTACTTC. Its translation: CASSGPGTGQETQYF.

Only a few counts were recorded for this clonotype. The chain joins TRBV15 to TRBJ2-7, with TRBD1 as a possible D gene (5 bases). V shed 1 base and J shed 5 bases, with 15 bases lying between them. The germline CDR1 and CDR2 sequences are LNHNV and YYDKDF (reference sequence). CDR3 length: 15 amino acids. CDR3 region: CATSRAATANHEQYV. The CDR3 DNA sequence: TGTGCCACCAGCAGAGCCGCGACAGCTAACCACGAGCAGTACGTC.

This rearrangement joins TRBV7-9 to TRBJ1-3; D is unclear. CDR3 length: 14 residues. V lost 5 bases and J lost 0, with 8 bases in between. Germline V gene sequence: CDR1 SEHNR, CDR2 FQNEAQ (reference sequence). This chain's CDR3 is CASSPDGSGNTIYF. The CDR3 DNA is TGTGCCAGCAGCCCGGACGGCTCTGGAAACACCATATATTTT.

This clonotype came up many times. CDR3 sequence: CSVATLAGDYNEQFF. CDR3 DNA: TGCAGCGTAGCAACCCTAGCGGGGGACTACAATGAGCAGTTCTTC. This rearrangement joins TRBV29-1 to TRBJ2-1; 10 bases fit TRBD2. The germline gives CDR1 SQVTM, CDR2 ANQGSEA. This CDR3 is 15 amino acids long. Unmatched junction bases numbered 8, after V lost 6 bases and J lost 3 bases.

The CDR3 spells CATRDSAPLAYEQYV. Here the CDR3 DNA reads TGTGCCACCCGGGACAGTGCCCCTCTCGCCTACGAGCAGTACGTC. The chain links TRBV10-3 to TRBJ2-7; TRBD1 agrees at 7 bases. The V segment lost 10 bases and the J segment 2 bases; nucleotides outside the gene matches: 14. Germline V lookup: CDR1 ENHRY, CDR2 SYGVKD. The CDR3 has 15 amino acids.

The V and J genes are TRBV3-1 and TRBJ1-5, with D uncertain. Trimming left V 1 base short and J 7 bases short, with 5 bases between. Germline V CDR1 and CDR2: LGHDT, YNNKEL (reference sequence). This CDR3 has 12 amino acids. CDR3 region: CASSQAGQPQHF. DNA of the CDR3: TGTGCCAGCAGCCAAGCGGGGCAGCCCCAGCATTTT. The full variable domain, rest sourced from reference TRBV3-1 and TRBJ1-5, is DTAVSQTPKYLVTQMGNDKSIKCEQNLGHDTMYWYKQDSKKFLKIMFSYNNKELIINETVPNRFSPKSPDKAHLNLHINSLELGDSAVYFCASSQAGQPQHFGDGTRLSIL.

This sequence joins TRBV7-2 and TRBJ2-3, with D possibly TRBD2 on 6 matching bases. V lost 7 bases to trimming and J lost 9 bases, with 20 bases between them. Germline V gene data show CDR1 as SGHTA and CDR2 as FQGNSA. There are 14 residues in the CDR3. This chain's CDR3 is CASTGYGGAATQYF. CDR3 bases: TGTGCCAGCACCGGTTACGGCGGGGCCGCAACGCAGTATTTT.

The chain couples TRBV7-2 to TRBJ2-7; the D is unclear. The V end lost 5 bases, the J end lost 3 bases, and 8 bases lay between the germline ends. The CDR3 loop spans 12 amino acids. CDR1 and CDR2 from the germline V gene are SGHTA and FQGNSA. CDR3 residues: CASSRPGYEQYF. In nucleotides, the CDR3 is TGTGCCAGCAGCCGACCGGGCTACGAGCAGTACTTC.

This clonotype has only a few counts. This chain joins TRBV7-8 and TRBJ2-4; D gene ambiguous. The germline V gene encodes CDR1 SGHVS and CDR2 FQNEAQ. The CDR3 covers 14 residues. The V end lost 3 bases, the J end lost 11 bases, and 17 bases lay between the germline ends. The CDR3 here is CASSFEPTLGLQYF. For the CDR3, the DNA is TGTGCCAGCAGCTTCGAACCGACCCTGGGCCTTCAGTACTTC.

In this sample, this clonotype turned up a few times. Here the CDR3 DNA reads TGTGCCAGCAGTTTCACTAAGACTAGCTCGCAGTTCTTC. The encoded protein is CASSFTKTSSQFF. The chain carries TRBV27 and TRBJ2-1, with 7 bases fitting TRBD2. CDR3 length: 13 residues. The V gene end was trimmed by 3 bases and the J gene end by 12 bases; junction bases not matched to a gene: 8. The V gene's germline CDR1 is MNHEY and CDR2 SMNVEV (reference sequence).

A note on this clonotype: One end of the junction is discordant with germline, which a read error may explain. The rearrangement uses TRBV29-1 and TRBJ2-3; D possibly matches TRBD1 or TRBD2 (7 bases each). Germline CDR1 is SQVTM and CDR2 is ANQGSEA. The CDR3 loop spans 12 amino acids. In DNA, the CDR3 is TGCAGCGTTGACAGCGGGACAGATACGAAGTATTTT. This encodes CSVDSGTDTKYF.

V usage is TRBV7-9 and J usage is TRBJ1-3; possibly TRBD1 for D (6 bases). The germline CDR1 and CDR2 sequences are SEHNR and FQNEAQ (reference sequence). This CDR3 comprises 14 residues. Between the trimmed V and J ends, which lost 6 bases and 3 bases, there was a span of 12 bases. The CDR3 nucleotides are TGTGCCAGCAGTTTACAGGGATTTGGAAACACCATATATTTT. It yields the protein CASSLQGFGNTIYF.

In this sample, this clonotype turned up many times. This chain joins TRBV7-2 and TRBJ1-6; no clear D gene. Germline V CDR1 and CDR2: SGHTA, FQGNSA. The CDR3 sequence is 18 residues long. V was shortened by 1 base and J by 0 bases, with 13 bases between the two germline ends. This chain's CDR3 is CASSLGESKGSYNSPLHF. CDR3 bases: TGTGCCAGCAGCTTAGGAGAGAGTAAAGGCTCCTATAATTCACCCCTCCACTTT. Supplemented by reference TRBV7-2 and TRBJ1-6, the full variable domain reads GAGVSQSPSNKVTEKGKDVELRCDPISGHTALYWYRQSLGQGLEFLIYFQGNSAPDKSGLPSDRFSAERTGGSVSTLTIQRTQQEDSAVYLCASSLGESKGSYNSPLHFGNGTRLTVT.

The chain carries TRBV7-2 and TRBJ2-7, with TRBD1 as a possible D gene (5 bases). The CDR3 length is 13 residues. Germline CDR1 reads SGHTA; CDR2 reads FQGNSA. Between the trimmed V and J ends, which lost 1 base and 2 bases, there was a span of 6 bases. In DNA form, the CDR3 reads TGTGCCAGCAGCTTAGGACAGCCCTACGAGCAGTACTTC. Its translation is CASSLGQPYEQYF.

This chain uses TRBV19 with TRBJ2-1; D call uncertain. The germline V gene has CDR1 LNHDA and CDR2 SQIVND (reference sequence). V gave up 5 bases and J gave up 1 base, with 15 bases separating them. The CDR3 runs 16 residues. CDR3 bases: TGTGCCAGTAGTGTCTCGGACGCCGCTTCCTACAATGAGCAGTTCTTC. This gives the protein CASSVSDAASYNEQFF.

The chain has TRBV6-2 or TRBV6-3 and TRBJ2-7; no clear D gene. The CDR3 is 12 amino acids. The V and J ends lost 2 bases and 6 bases respectively, with 8 bases between them. The germline CDR1 and CDR2 sequences are MNHEY and SVGEGT. CDR3 protein: CASSYGPPEQYF. CDR3 DNA: TGTGCCAGCAGTTACGGACCCCCCGAGCAGTACTTC.

This clonotype occurred a few times. V is TRBV5-1 and J is TRBJ1-5; D is possibly TRBD1 (6 bases). The CDR3 is 15 residues long. Germline V gene lookup returns CDR1 SGHRS and CDR2 YFSETQ. V lost 4 bases and J lost 5, with 16 bases in between. The CDR3 DNA is TGCGCCAGCAGCCCCGAGGGGGGGGCCTATCAGCCCCAGCATTTT. Translating gives CASSPEGGAYQPQHF.

The chain has TRBV7-3 and TRBJ2-5, with TRBD2 matching over 9 bases. With 5 bases clipped from V and 5 bases from J, the junction kept 18 bases outside the gene matches. This CDR3 region has 18 residues. CDR1 is SGHTA, CDR2 FQGTGA, per germline. The CDR3 DNA reads as TGTGCCAGCAGCCCGGCGGGAAGCGGGGGGCCAGGTCGGGAGACCCAGTACTTC. Protein product: CASSPAGSGGPGRETQYF.

The chain has TRBV4-2 and TRBJ2-5, with TRBD2 matching 11 bases. Germline-derived CDR1 and CDR2 are LGHNA and YNFKEQ. This CDR3 comprises 15 residues. The J segment lost 1 base and the V segment lost 5 bases, leaving 3 bases of the junction unmatched. In DNA form, the CDR3 reads TGTGCCAGCAGCGAACTAGCGGGGGCCCAAGAGACCCAGTACTTC. Amino acids: CASSELAGAQETQYF.